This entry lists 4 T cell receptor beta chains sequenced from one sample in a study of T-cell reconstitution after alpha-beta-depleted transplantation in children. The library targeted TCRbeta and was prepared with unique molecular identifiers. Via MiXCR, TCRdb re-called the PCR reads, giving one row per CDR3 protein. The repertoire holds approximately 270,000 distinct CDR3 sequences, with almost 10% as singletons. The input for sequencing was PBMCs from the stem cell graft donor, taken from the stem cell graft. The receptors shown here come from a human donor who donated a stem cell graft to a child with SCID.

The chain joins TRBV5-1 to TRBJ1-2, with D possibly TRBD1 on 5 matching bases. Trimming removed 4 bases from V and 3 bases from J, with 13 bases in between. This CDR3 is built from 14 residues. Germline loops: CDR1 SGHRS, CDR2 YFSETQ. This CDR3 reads CASSAQTGYYGYTF. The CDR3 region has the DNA TGCGCCAGCAGCGCCCAAACAGGCTACTATGGCTACACCTTC.

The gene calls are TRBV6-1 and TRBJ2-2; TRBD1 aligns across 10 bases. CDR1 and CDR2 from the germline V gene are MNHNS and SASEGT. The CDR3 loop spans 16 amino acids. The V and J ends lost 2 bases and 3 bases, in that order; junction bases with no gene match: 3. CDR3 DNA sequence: TGTGCCAGCAGTGAACGGGACAGGGGATACACCGGGGAGCTGTTTTTT. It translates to CASSERDRGYTGELFF.

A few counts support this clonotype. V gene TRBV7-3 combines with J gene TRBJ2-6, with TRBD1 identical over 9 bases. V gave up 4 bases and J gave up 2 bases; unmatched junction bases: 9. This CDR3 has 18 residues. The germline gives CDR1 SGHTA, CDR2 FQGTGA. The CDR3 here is CASSSEGQGLAGANVLTF. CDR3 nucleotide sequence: TGTGCCAGCAGCTCGGAGGGACAGGGACTGGCTGGGGCCAACGTCCTGACTTTC.

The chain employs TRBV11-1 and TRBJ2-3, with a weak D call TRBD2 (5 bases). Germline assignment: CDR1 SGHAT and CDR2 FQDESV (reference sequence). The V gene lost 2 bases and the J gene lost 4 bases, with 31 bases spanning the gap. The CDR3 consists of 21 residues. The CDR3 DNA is TGTGCCAGCAGCTTACTCCCCCCGCTAAGTTTCCGTCGGGATACTGCAGATACGCAGTATTTT. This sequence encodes CASSLLPPLSFRRDTADTQYF.